This record covers a single TCR beta chain. In germline, CDR1 is LGHNA, CDR2 YSLEER. This CDR3 region has 15 residues. With 4 bases clipped from V and 3 bases from J, the junction kept 3 bases outside the gene matches. TCRdb re-called the 5' RACE reads through MiXCR, storing one row per CDR3 protein. The sample yields some 590,000 distinct CDR3 sequences, around 9.6% seen once. The record originates from a study of identical twins. A further study also used this sample, focusing on yellow fever vaccine responses in identical twins.

The sequencing input was PBMCs. The receptor comes from a woman aged 18-30 years in good health. The V and J genes are TRBV4-3 and TRBJ2-2, with 9 bases aligning to TRBD2. The DNA for the CDR3 is TGCGCCAGCAGCCTAATAGCGGGAGACACCGGGGAGCTGTTTTTT. Translated, it gives CASSLIAGDTGELFF.